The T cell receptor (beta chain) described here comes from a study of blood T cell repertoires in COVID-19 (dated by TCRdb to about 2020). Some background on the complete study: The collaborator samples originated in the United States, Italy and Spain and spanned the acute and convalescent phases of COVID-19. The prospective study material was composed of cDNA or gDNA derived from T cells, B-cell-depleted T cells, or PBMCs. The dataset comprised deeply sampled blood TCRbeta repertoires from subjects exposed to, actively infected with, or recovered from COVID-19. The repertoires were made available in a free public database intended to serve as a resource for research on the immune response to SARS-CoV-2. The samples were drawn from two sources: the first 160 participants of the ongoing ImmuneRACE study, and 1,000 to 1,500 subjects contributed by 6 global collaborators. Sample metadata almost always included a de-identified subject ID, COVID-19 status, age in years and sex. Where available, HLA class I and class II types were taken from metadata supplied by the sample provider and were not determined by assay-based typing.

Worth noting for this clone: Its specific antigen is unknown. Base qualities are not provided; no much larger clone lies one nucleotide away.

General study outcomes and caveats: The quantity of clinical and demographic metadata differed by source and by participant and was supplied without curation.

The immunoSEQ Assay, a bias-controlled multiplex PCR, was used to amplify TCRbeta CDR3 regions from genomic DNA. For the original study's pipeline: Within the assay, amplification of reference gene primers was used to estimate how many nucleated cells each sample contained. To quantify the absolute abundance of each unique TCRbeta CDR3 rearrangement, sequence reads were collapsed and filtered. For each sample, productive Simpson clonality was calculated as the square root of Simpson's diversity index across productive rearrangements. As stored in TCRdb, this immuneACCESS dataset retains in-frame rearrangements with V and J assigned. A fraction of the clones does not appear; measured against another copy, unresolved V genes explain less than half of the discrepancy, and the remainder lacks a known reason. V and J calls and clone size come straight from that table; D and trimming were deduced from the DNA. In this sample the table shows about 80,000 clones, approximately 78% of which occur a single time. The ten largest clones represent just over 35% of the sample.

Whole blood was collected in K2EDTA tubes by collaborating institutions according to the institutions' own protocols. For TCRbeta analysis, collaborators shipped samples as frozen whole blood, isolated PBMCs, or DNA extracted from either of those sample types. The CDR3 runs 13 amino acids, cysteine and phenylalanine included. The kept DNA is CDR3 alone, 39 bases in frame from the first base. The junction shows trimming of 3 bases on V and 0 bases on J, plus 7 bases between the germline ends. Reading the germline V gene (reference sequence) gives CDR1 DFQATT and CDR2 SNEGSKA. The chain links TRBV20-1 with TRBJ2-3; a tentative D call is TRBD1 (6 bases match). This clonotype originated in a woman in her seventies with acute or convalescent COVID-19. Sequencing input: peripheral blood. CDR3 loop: CSASRGSTDTQYF. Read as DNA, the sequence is TGCAGTGCTAGTAGGGGGAGCACAGATACGCAGTATTTT.